This entry describes one T cell receptor beta chain. CDR1 is SGHRS, CDR2 YFSETQ, per germline. Trimming left V 0 bases short and J 0 bases short, with 9 bases between. This CDR3 has 16 residues. Authors' methods: Amplifying reference gene primers gave estimates of nucleated cell counts. Using immunoSEQ multiplex PCR, the repertoire was profiled, and TCRdb retains in-frame clones only, with some absent. V, J and clone size reflect that table, while D and trimming were determined from the DNA. The sample consists of approximately 170,000 clones, around 85% of them appearing once. The data were taken from a study of blood T cell repertoires in COVID-19. Study-wide context: Whether acute or convalescent, the COVID-19 samples came from the United States, Italy and Spain.

The sample was peripheral blood. The sequence was collected from a man in his fifties or sixties with active or convalescent COVID-19. J is TRBJ1-4 and V is TRBV5-1; D is unresolved. The chain's CDR3 is CASSLGVPATNEKLFF. The CDR3 region has the DNA TGCGCCAGCAGCTTGGGCGTACCGGCAACTAATGAAAAACTGTTTTTT.